Below, 12 T cell receptor beta chains from the same sample are listed, as sequenced in a study of shared clonotypes between healthy human individuals. Repertoires were generated with immunoSEQ multiplex PCR, while TCRdb's copy carries only in-frame clones and drops some. The data show roughly 2 million clones, roughly 95% seen once. Sequences were obtained from naive CD4+ T cells sorted from blood. Documented subset: CD45RA+ positively selected. The origin of the receptors is a young man in good health.

This clone was seen just once. The chain couples TRBV19 to TRBJ1-5; D is unclear. The CDR3 is 14 amino acids. In germline, CDR1 is LNHDA, CDR2 SQIVND (reference sequence). V lost 2 bases, J lost 4 bases, and 9 bases lay in between. CDR3 region: CASSIRPINQPQHF. DNA for the CDR3: TGTGCCAGTAGTATACGGCCGATTAATCAGCCCCAGCATTTT.

The chain combines TRBV7-2 with TRBJ2-1, with TRBD2 matching over 12 bases. Germline CDR1 reads SGHTA; CDR2 reads FQGNSA. This CDR3 is built from 16 residues. V trimming: 5 bases; J trimming: 8 bases; junction bases outside the gene matches: 10. CDR3 region: CASSPGGLAGNYEQFF. The CDR3 bases are TGTGCCAGCAGCCCGGGGGGACTAGCGGGCAACTATGAGCAGTTCTTC.

V gene TRBV9 combines with J gene TRBJ2-1; 10 bases fit TRBD2. Trimming removed 4 bases from V and 0 bases from J; junction bases left unmatched: 4. Germline assignment: CDR1 SGDLS and CDR2 YYNGEE. This CDR3 is built from 16 residues. The CDR3 DNA is TGTGCCAGCAGCCTTCGGACTAGCGGCTCCTACAATGAGCAGTTCTTC. Translated: CASSLRTSGSYNEQFF. The complete variable domain, with remaining parts taken from reference TRBV9 and TRBJ2-1, reads DSGVTQTPKHLITATGQRVTLRCSPRSGDLSVYWYQQSLDQGLQFLIQYYNGEERAKGNILERFSAQQFPDLHSELNLSSLELGDSALYFCASSLRTSGSYNEQFFGPGTRLTVL.

The chain links TRBV18 to TRBJ2-3; the D is unclear. The CDR3 totals 16 residues. Trimming took 1 base from V and 2 from J, leaving 13 bases between them. CDR1 is KGHSH and CDR2 is LQKENI in the germline V gene. CDR3 coding DNA: TGTGCCAGCTCACCACAGCGAGCTGCCCTCACAGATACGCAGTATTTT. Translating gives CASSPQRAALTDTQYF.

The chain couples TRBV2 to TRBJ1-1; TRBD1 might be the D (5 bases). The CDR3 has 13 residues. Germline V gives CDR1 SNHLY, CDR2 FYNNEI. Trimming removed 7 bases from V and 0 bases from J, with 9 bases in between. The CDR3 loop is CASIRGVNTEAFF. The CDR3, as DNA: TGTGCCAGCATTCGGGGGGTGAACACTGAAGCTTTCTTT.

The table lists this clone with a count of one. V is TRBV4-3 and J is TRBJ1-6; maybe TRBD1 (5 bases). The germline gives CDR1 LGHNA, CDR2 YSLEER. CDR3 length equals 15 residues. Trimming stripped 0 bases from V and 8 bases from J, with 11 bases between. The CDR3 DNA reads as TGCGCCAGCAGCCAAGATAGTCAGGGTTATTCACCCCTCCACTTT. Its protein is CASSQDSQGYSPLHF.

This clone appeared once. Distinct nucleotide sequences in the sample also encode this CDR3. The J gene is TRBJ2-3, the V gene TRBV11-2; D call uncertain. Looked up from germline, CDR1 is SGHAT and CDR2 is FQNNGV. The CDR3 loop spans 12 amino acids. Trimming removed 3 bases from V and 2 bases from J, with 3 bases in between. The CDR3 coding sequence is TGTGCCAGCAGCTTCTCCACAGATACGCAGTATTTT. Its translation is CASSFSTDTQYF.

This clone occurred once. CDR3 nucleotide sequence: TGTGCCAGCGTGGACAGGGGGATCCTCTCTGGAAACACCATATATTTT. Translating gives CASVDRGILSGNTIYF. The genes are TRBV2 and TRBJ1-3; 10 nucleotides agree with TRBD1. V trimming: 8 bases; J trimming: 0 bases; junction bases outside the gene matches: 7. The CDR3 spans 16 residues. Germline V lookup: CDR1 SNHLY, CDR2 FYNNEI.

A word on this clone: Within the sample, other DNA sequences also encode this same CDR3. CDR3 DNA sequence: TGTGCCAGCAGCTTACCGGGCGGAGAAGCTTTCTTT. This codes for CASSLPGGEAFF. The rearrangement links TRBV7-9 to TRBJ1-1; no definite D call. The ends were cut back, 2 bases at V and 8 bases at J, with 9 bases in the middle. The CDR3 loop spans 12 amino acids. In germline, CDR1 is SEHNR, CDR2 FQNEAQ (reference sequence).

The J gene is TRBJ2-2, the V gene TRBV6-1, with D tentatively TRBD1 or TRBD2 (5 bases each). Trimming removed 6 bases at V and 2 bases at J, with 10 bases between. The CDR3 has 14 amino acids. The germline CDR1 and CDR2 sequences are MNHNS and SASEGT. The CDR3 here is CASRGEINTGELFF. DNA of the CDR3: TGTGCCAGCAGGGGGGAGATTAACACCGGGGAGCTGTTTTTT.

The chain uses TRBV19 and TRBJ1-4; no clear D gene. CDR1 and CDR2 from the germline V gene are LNHDA and SQIVND (reference sequence). There are 13 residues in the CDR3. Trimming stripped 9 bases from V and 4 bases from J, with 12 bases between. This CDR3 reads CASIGRINEKLFF. CDR3 sequence (DNA): TGTGCCAGCATTGGACGGATTAATGAAAAACTGTTTTTT.

The rearrangement joins TRBV30 to TRBJ2-7; D is unresolved. The CDR3 length is 14 residues. The V gene lost 0 bases and the J gene lost 6 bases, with 15 bases spanning the gap. From germline, CDR1 is GTSNPN and CDR2 SVGIG (reference sequence). DNA for the CDR3: TGTGCCTGGAGTGTTGGCTTACAGAGGCTCGAGCAGTACTTC. Amino acids: CAWSVGLQRLEQYF. The full variable domain, with the rest looked up from reference TRBV30 and TRBJ2-7, is SQTIHQWPATLVQPVGSPLSLECTVEGTSNPNLYWYRQAAGRGLQLLFYSVGIGQISSEVPQNLSASRPQDRQFILSSKKLLLSDSGFYLCAWSVGLQRLEQYFGPGTRLTVT.